The sequence of this TCR beta chain was determined in a study of OX40 agonist ivuxolimab in advanced cancers. Overall study: With a range of about 23 to 90, age averaged roughly 60 years, and roughly 80% were male. Partial responses were achieved by three patients: one hepatocellular carcinoma, two cutaneous melanoma.

The V segment lost 1 base and the J segment 7 bases; nucleotides outside the gene matches: 8. Looked up from germline, CDR1 is MGHRA and CDR2 is YSYEKL. CDR3 size: 15 residues. Clones were sequenced by immunoSEQ multiplex PCR, and TCRdb holds only the in-frame ones, with some missing. The table includes about 51,000 clones, more than 65% detected once. Sequencing used CD4+ or CD8+ T cells sorted from blood, obtained in a trial of the OX40 agonist ivuxolimab. The sequence came from an adult with an advanced solid tumor such as melanoma, head and neck, liver or kidney cancer. The rearrangement links TRBV4-1 to TRBJ2-7; 9 nucleotides match TRBD2. CDR3 sequence: CASSQGAGGPWEQYF. CDR3 DNA: TGCGCCAGCAGCCAAGGGGCGGGGGGGCCCTGGGAGCAGTACTTC.